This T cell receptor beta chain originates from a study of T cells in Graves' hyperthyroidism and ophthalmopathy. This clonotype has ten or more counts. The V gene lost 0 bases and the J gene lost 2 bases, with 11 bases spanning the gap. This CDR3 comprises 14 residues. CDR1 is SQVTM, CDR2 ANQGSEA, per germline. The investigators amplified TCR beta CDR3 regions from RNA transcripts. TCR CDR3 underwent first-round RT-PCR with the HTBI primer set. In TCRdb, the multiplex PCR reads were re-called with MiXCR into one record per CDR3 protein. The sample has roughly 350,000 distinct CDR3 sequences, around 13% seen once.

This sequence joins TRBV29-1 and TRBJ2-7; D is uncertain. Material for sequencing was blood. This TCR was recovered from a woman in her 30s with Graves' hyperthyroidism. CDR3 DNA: TGCAGCGTTGAAGATCTGGTTTTCCCCTACGAGCAGTACTTC. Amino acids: CSVEDLVFPYEQYF.